The 32 T cell receptor beta chains in this list originate from one sample, sequenced in a study of blood T cells in healthy people across ages. The second PCR ran about 6 to 12 cycles with a sample-barcoded 5' primer and J-beta primers. TCRdb analysed the 5' RACE reads with MiXCR anew, one entry per CDR3 protein. The sample contains some 1.5 million distinct CDR3 sequences, 28% of which appear only once. Sequenced: blood. These TCRs come from a woman younger than 45 in good health.

A few counts support this clonotype. This chain links TRBV9 with TRBJ2-5; D is unresolved. V was trimmed by 2 bases and J by 7 bases, leaving 9 bases between them. Germline CDR1 is SGDLS and CDR2 is YYNGEE. This CDR3 spans 12 amino acids. The CDR3 coding sequence is TGTGCCAGCAGCGTTGGCCGAGGGACCCAGTACTTC. This codes for CASSVGRGTQYF.

This clonotype has at least ten counts. The J gene is TRBJ2-6, the V gene TRBV7-9, with 10 bases fitting TRBD1. V shed 8 bases, J shed 1 base, and the junction held 5 bases outside the gene matches. Germline lookup yields CDR1 SEHNR and CDR2 FQNEAQ (reference sequence). The CDR3 has 16 amino acids. CDR3 sequence: CASPRTGGSGANVLTF. The CDR3 region has the DNA TGTGCCAGCCCGCGGACAGGGGGTTCTGGGGCCAACGTCCTGACTTTC.

This chain joins TRBV5-1 and TRBJ2-7, with TRBD1 matching over 10 bases. Germline V gene lookup returns CDR1 SGHRS and CDR2 YFSETQ. The CDR3 has 15 amino acids. J lost 3 bases, V lost 4 bases, and 7 bases had no gene match. CDR3 loop: CASSARTGGSYEQYF. CDR3 sequence (DNA): TGCGCCAGCAGCGCCCGGACAGGGGGAAGCTACGAGCAGTACTTC.

This clonotype occurred a few times. The rearrangement uses TRBV12-3 or TRBV12-4 and TRBJ2-3; 13 nucleotides align to TRBD2. V was clipped by 5 bases and J by 2 bases; unmatched bases: 4. This CDR3 contains 16 residues. In DNA form, the CDR3 reads TGTGCCAGCAGTCATACTAGCGGGGGGGCCACAGATACGCAGTATTTT. Its translation: CASSHTSGGATDTQYF.

The CDR3 nucleotides are TGTGCCAGCAGACCCCCCGGGACAGCCAACTCCTACAATGAGCAGTACTTC. This gives the protein CASRPPGTANSYNEQYF. The chain employs TRBV6-2 or TRBV6-3 and TRBJ2-7, with 7 positions matching TRBD1. Trimming at V came to 6 bases and at J to 7 bases, leaving 21 bases not matched to a gene. There are 17 residues in the CDR3. Germline-derived CDR1 and CDR2 are MNHEY and SVGEGT.

About this clonotype: Given a much more abundant clone one base away, this may be a read error. This rearrangement joins TRBV20-1 to TRBJ2-4, with D unresolved. The V and J ends lost 6 bases and 0 bases respectively, with 15 bases between them. Germline V gives CDR1 DFQATT, CDR2 SNEGSKA (reference sequence). The CDR3 has 15 amino acids. Here the CDR3 DNA reads TGCAGTGCCCCCTCCCTTGCCCCAGCCAAAAACATTCAGTACTTC. Its translation: CSAPSLAPAKNIQYF.

The chain joins TRBV28 to TRBJ2-4; no reliable D call. The end of the DNA is better explained by TRBJ2-7, so the J call may be wrong. The germline V gene encodes CDR1 MDHEN and CDR2 SYDVKM. This CDR3 has 15 amino acids. This chain's CDR3 is CASSLMSEFSYEQYF. CDR3 nucleotides: TGTGCCAGCAGTTTAATGTCGGAATTTAGCTACGAGCAGTACTTC.

There are many counts of this clonotype. The V call is TRBV25-1, the J call TRBJ1-1; no firm D call. Germline-derived CDR1 and CDR2 are MGHDK and SYGVNS. V lost 4 bases and J 1 base, leaving 4 bases between the germline ends. The length of the CDR3 is 12 residues. The CDR3 region is CASSARNTEAFF. In DNA, the CDR3 is TGTGCCAGCAGTGCGCGGAACACTGAAGCTTTCTTT.

The chain carries TRBV3-1 and TRBJ2-3; D is undetermined. Trimming took 3 bases from V and 6 from J, leaving 7 bases between them. The CDR3 spans 12 residues. In germline, CDR1 is LGHDT, CDR2 YNNKEL (reference sequence). The CDR3 is CASSQADDTQYF. CDR3 in DNA: TGTGCCAGCAGCCAGGCGGACGATACGCAGTATTTT.

This clonotype was found many times. V is TRBV6-5 and J is TRBJ2-7; D ambiguous. Trimming pared 4 bases from V and 3 bases from J, leaving 10 bases between. CDR3 length: 13 residues. CDR1 and CDR2 (germline): MNHEY, SVGAGI. The CDR3 coding sequence is TGTGCCAGCAGTTTAGCAGGTTACTACGAGCAGTACTTC. Translated: CASSLAGYYEQYF.

This clonotype showed up many times. The junction differs from germline at one of its ends, possibly a read error. The chain couples TRBV7-2 to TRBJ1-4; D is ambiguous. The CDR3 covers 15 residues. The germline V gene encodes CDR1 SGHTA and CDR2 FQGNSA. As DNA, the CDR3 is TGCGCCAGCAGCTTAGGCGGGGTAACGAATGAAAAACTGTTTTTT. Translated, it gives CASSLGGVTNEKLFF. The whole variable domain, remainder taken from reference TRBV7-2 and TRBJ1-4, is GAGVSQSPSNKVTEKGKDVELRCDPISGHTALYWYRQSLGQGLEFLIYFQGNSAPDKSGLPSDRFSAERTGGSVSTLTIQRTQQEDSAVYLCASSLGGVTNEKLFFGSGTQLSVL.

This clonotype was seen more than once but under ten times. One end of the junction varies from germline; a read error may be responsible. This chain connects TRBV7-2 to TRBJ2-7; 10 bases are shared with TRBD2. This CDR3 comprises 16 residues. Germline V gene lookup returns CDR1 SGHTA and CDR2 FQGNSA. CDR3 sequence reads: CASSVATSGASYEQYF. The CDR3 bases are TGTGCCAGCAGCGTAGCTACTAGCGGGGCCTCCTACGAGCAGTACTTC. Full variable domain (remainder filled in from reference TRBV7-2 and TRBJ2-7): GAGVSQSPSNKVTEKGKDVELRCDPISGHTALYWYRQSLGQGLEFLIYFQGNSAPDKSGLPSDRFSAERTGGSVSTLTIQRTQQEDSAVYLCASSVATSGASYEQYFGPGTRLTVT.

This clonotype has just a few counts. The genes are TRBV4-3 and TRBJ2-1; possibly TRBD1 for D (5 bases). Germline V gives CDR1 LGHNA, CDR2 YSLEER. This CDR3 has 15 amino acids. V lost 2 bases and J lost 9, with 17 bases in between. CDR3 DNA sequence: TGCGCCAGCAGCCAACAACCTAAAGACAGCCCTGAGCAGTTCTTC. Translating it yields CASSQQPKDSPEQFF.

This clonotype was counted at least ten times. The V gene is TRBV7-2, the J gene TRBJ2-3; the D gene is possibly TRBD2 (6 bases). V lost 5 bases and J lost 4, with 13 bases in between. Germline CDR1 SGHTA, CDR2 FQGNSA. The CDR3 loop spans 14 amino acids. The CDR3 region has the DNA TGTGCCAGCAGCCCAGGACTATCAGCAGATACGCAGTATTTT. Its translation: CASSPGLSADTQYF. The whole variable domain, filled in from reference TRBV7-2 and TRBJ2-3, reads GAGVSQSPSNKVTEKGKDVELRCDPISGHTALYWYRQSLGQGLEFLIYFQGNSAPDKSGLPSDRFSAERTGGSVSTLTIQRTQQEDSAVYLCASSPGLSADTQYFGPGTRLTVL.

In this sample, this clonotype turned up a few times. V gene TRBV4-3 combines with J gene TRBJ1-4, with D possibly matching TRBD1 (6 bases). The ends were cut back, 0 bases at V and 10 bases at J, with 12 bases in the middle. From germline, CDR1 is LGHNA and CDR2 YSLEER. The CDR3 contains 14 residues. CDR3 sequence: CASSQDTTGRKLFF. The CDR3 DNA reads TGCGCCAGCAGCCAAGATACTACAGGGAGAAAACTGTTTTTT.

With regard to this clonotype: This could be a read error, since a much larger clone is one nucleotide away. The V and J genes are TRBV5-1 and TRBJ2-5, with TRBD1 identical over 9 bases. The germline V gene has CDR1 SGHRS and CDR2 YFSETQ. This CDR3 spans 14 amino acids. Losses at the gene ends were 7 bases for V and 3 bases for J; bases not matched to a gene: 7. CDR3 nucleotides: TGCGCCAGCGGCTGGACAGGGGAGGAAGAGACCCAGTACTTC. Protein: CASGWTGEEETQYF.

J is TRBJ2-4 and V is TRBV29-1, with D possibly matching TRBD2 (6 bases). The CDR3 runs 13 residues. Germline loops: CDR1 SQVTM, CDR2 ANQGSEA. V lost 6 bases and J 2 bases, leaving 11 bases between the germline ends. CDR3 region: CSVGGLTKNIQYF. The DNA of the CDR3 is TGCAGCGTCGGGGGACTCACCAAAAACATTCAGTACTTC.

This clonotype was counted between two and nine times. The chain has TRBV3-1 and TRBJ1-4; D might be TRBD1 (6 bases). The CDR3 length is 14 residues. The germline gives CDR1 LGHDT, CDR2 YNNKEL (reference sequence). The V end was cut by 5 bases, the J end by 10 bases, with 17 bases between. DNA of the CDR3: TGTGCCAGCAGCGATCAGGGGTCTCCTCGAAAACTGTTTTTT. Translating gives CASSDQGSPRKLFF.

V gene TRBV27 combines with J gene TRBJ2-7, with D tentatively TRBD1 or TRBD2 (6 bases each). The CDR3 loop spans 15 amino acids. Germline-derived CDR1 and CDR2 are MNHEY and SMNVEV (reference sequence). Deletions cut 4 bases from V and 3 bases from J, with 16 bases between. The CDR3 sequence is CASSSFGGRGYEQYF. The CDR3 nucleotides read TGTGCCAGCAGTTCTTTCGGGGGCCGGGGCTACGAGCAGTACTTC.

This clonotype was seen ten or more times. The chain carries TRBV20-1 and TRBJ2-7, with 7 bases matching TRBD1. The CDR3 has 15 amino acids. Per germline, CDR1 DFQATT and CDR2 SNEGSKA (reference sequence). J was trimmed by 2 bases and V by 3 bases; bases with no gene match: 10. Written as DNA, the CDR3 is TGCAGTGCTAGGTCCGAGGGACAGACCCCCTACGAGCAGTACTTC. Translation gives CSARSEGQTPYEQYF.

V and J are TRBV10-3 and TRBJ2-5; TRBD1 might be the D (9 bases). The germline V and J ends were trimmed by 4 bases and 6 bases, with 21 bases remaining between them. Germline V lookup: CDR1 ENHRY, CDR2 SYGVKD. This CDR3 spans 16 amino acids. The chain's CDR3 is CAISGISGTGKKTQYF. In DNA form, the CDR3 reads TGTGCCATCAGTGGGATTAGCGGGACAGGGAAAAAGACCCAGTACTTC.

The chain links TRBV4-3 to TRBJ1-4; 7 bases are a match to TRBD1. J was trimmed by 3 bases and V by 4 bases; bases with no gene match: 5. This CDR3 is 15 amino acids long. Germline assignment: CDR1 LGHNA and CDR2 YSLEER. DNA for the CDR3: TGCGCCAGCAGCCGACGACAGGGAGCTAATGAAAAACTGTTTTTT. This translates into CASSRRQGANEKLFF.

This clonotype was observed a few times. At one of its ends the junction is not consistent with the germline gene, which may arise from a read error. CDR3 coding DNA: TGTGCCAGCAGTCCTGGACAGAATAACTATGGCCACACCTTC. Its protein product is CASSPGQNNYGHTF. The chain carries TRBV12-3 or TRBV12-4 and TRBJ1-2; the D gene is possibly TRBD1 (6 bases). This CDR3 spans 14 amino acids.

With respect to this clonotype: Mismatch with germline at one junction end may stem from a read error. The chain carries TRBV6-5 and TRBJ2-5; D might be TRBD1 (5 bases). This CDR3 comprises 12 residues. Germline values: CDR1 MNHEY, CDR2 SVGAGI. CDR3 in DNA: TGTGCCAGCAATTACGAGCAGGGGACCCAGTACTTC. Translation: CASNYEQGTQYF.

The chain has TRBV5-1 and TRBJ2-5; TRBD2 aligns across 11 bases. This CDR3 region has 16 residues. Germline values: CDR1 SGHRS, CDR2 YFSETQ. Germline trimming cut 4 bases from V and 1 base from J; bases unmatched to any gene: 6. CDR3 sequence: CASSPTSGSVQETQYF. The CDR3 DNA reads as TGCGCCAGCAGCCCAACTAGCGGGAGTGTCCAAGAGACCCAGTACTTC.

This chain links TRBV30 with TRBJ2-6; D is possibly TRBD1 (5 bases). CDR1 is GTSNPN and CDR2 is SVGIG in the germline V gene (reference sequence). V was cut by 8 bases and J by 2 bases, with 13 bases left in between. This CDR3 has 14 residues. The CDR3 DNA sequence: TGTGCCCGCTCGACAGCCCCTGGGGCCAACGTCCTGACTTTC. Protein sequence: CARSTAPGANVLTF.

The gene calls are TRBV19 and TRBJ1-1, with TRBD1 identical over 10 bases. V trimming: 4 bases; J trimming: 3 bases; junction bases outside the gene matches: 8. The CDR3 is 16 amino acids. Germline CDR1 reads LNHDA; CDR2 reads SQIVND (reference sequence). CDR3 DNA sequence: TGTGCCAGTAGTACAGGACAGGGGGGTCGGGACACTGAAGCTTTCTTT. Its translation is CASSTGQGGRDTEAFF.

V and J are TRBV2 and TRBJ2-3; D is unresolved. The CDR3 extends over 11 amino acids. V was trimmed by 6 bases and J by 9 bases, leaving 10 bases between them. Germline V lookup: CDR1 SNHLY, CDR2 FYNNEI. In DNA form, the CDR3 reads TGTGCCAGCAGCGCGGAAAGCACGCAGTATTTT. This translates into CASSAESTQYF.

The genes are TRBV5-1 and TRBJ2-3, with TRBD1 matching over 8 bases. V was clipped by 3 bases and J by 5 bases; unmatched bases: 8. The CDR3 extends over 15 amino acids. Germline lookup yields CDR1 SGHRS and CDR2 YFSETQ. The DNA of the CDR3 is TGCGCCAGCAGCTCGCTCGGACAGGGAGGAGATACGCAGTATTTT. It encodes CASSSLGQGGDTQYF.

This clonotype has only a few counts. The rearrangement links TRBV7-2 to TRBJ2-6; TRBD2 is a possible D gene (6 bases). V was shortened by 1 base and J by 2 bases, with 15 bases between the two germline ends. Per the germline V gene, CDR1 is SGHTA and CDR2 is FQGNSA. The CDR3 spans 18 residues. The CDR3 region is CASSLGWSGRTGANVLTF. Here the CDR3 DNA reads TGTGCCAGCAGCTTAGGTTGGTCGGGGAGGACTGGGGCCAACGTCCTGACTTTC.

The table lists this clonotype with a few counts. The junction does not match germline at one end; this may be a read error. The chain recombines TRBV5-1 with TRBJ2-1; D call uncertain. The CDR3 consists of 15 residues. Germline V gives CDR1 SGHRS, CDR2 YFSETQ. This chain's CDR3 is CARSLAEYSYNEQFF. CDR3 DNA: TGCGCCAGAAGCTTGGCAGAGTACTCCTACAATGAGCAGTTCTTC.

The V call is TRBV11-2, the J call TRBJ2-3, with 10 positions matching TRBD2. Germline V lookup: CDR1 SGHAT, CDR2 FQNNGV. The CDR3 is 17 residues long. V trimming: 6 bases; J trimming: 8 bases; junction bases outside the gene matches: 17. This chain's CDR3 is CASRLEAGGPEFVTQYF. The CDR3 DNA follows: TGTGCCAGCAGGCTCGAAGCGGGAGGGCCGGAGTTTGTTACGCAGTATTTT.